This T cell receptor (beta chain) originates from a study of graft-versus-host responses after intestinal transplantation. V lost 3 bases and J 3 bases, leaving 11 bases between the germline ends. Germline lookup yields CDR1 SEHNR and CDR2 FQNEAQ (reference sequence). This CDR3 comprises 14 residues. Of note for this clone: Its antigen is undetermined.

Sequencing used immunoSEQ multiplex PCR; TCRdb keeps in-frame clones, though not all of them. The table shows 85,000 to 110,000 clones, with 93% occurring only once. The receptor was isolated from a human donor who received an intestinal transplant. Sequenced material: unstimulated CD8+ T cells sorted from spleen or lymph node cells, taken before intestinal transplant. This sequence joins TRBV7-9 and TRBJ2-5, with no clear D. This chain's CDR3 is CASSFTVNEETQYF. In DNA form, the CDR3 reads TGTGCCAGCAGCTTTACAGTGAATGAAGAGACCCAGTACTTC.